Sequencing of this T cell receptor (beta chain) was carried out in a study of CD4 T cell repertoires in COVID-19. In the study overall: Other coronavirus spike proteins restimulated relabeled CFSE-low cells expanded with IL-2 for approximately eleven days.

The memory T cells were sequenced right after ex vivo isolation, without culture. The CDR3 length is 14 residues. V lost 3 bases to trimming and J lost 2 bases, with 10 bases between them. Germline CDR1 SGHAT, CDR2 FQNNGV. Overall study findings and caveats: Sharing of several most expanded SARS-CoV-2-reactive clonotypes across memory subsets suggested intraclonal diversification. In SARS-CoV and/or HKU1 spike cultures, between roughly 7 and 25% of SARS-CoV-2 clonotypes reappeared.

The assay was immunoSEQ multiplex PCR, and TCRdb's table has in-frame clones only and misses some. The table has thousands of clones, 84% seen once. About this clone: The antigen is unknown.

The V call is TRBV11-2, the J call TRBJ2-5; D gene uncertain. Sequencing used effector memory CD4+ T cells from blood, obtained before the COVID-19 pandemic. The TCR comes from a human donor who had COVID-19. In DNA form, the CDR3 reads TGTGCCAGCAGCTTGATACAACCACAAGAGACCCAGTACTTC. It translates to CASSLIQPQETQYF.